This T cell receptor beta chain emerged from a study of shared clonotypes between healthy human individuals. On the study more broadly: Donors had three CD4 naive, three CD4 memory, two CD8 naive and one CD8 memory plate apiece.

Naive CD4+ cells were CD45RA-selected; the remaining cells were memory. Germline V lookup: CDR1 KGHSH, CDR2 LQKENI. The CDR3 extends over 15 amino acids. V gave up 3 bases and J gave up 5 bases, with 13 bases separating them. Repertoires were generated with immunoSEQ multiplex PCR, while TCRdb's copy carries only in-frame clones and drops some. The data hold roughly 640,000 clones, with around two thirds observed a single time. The sample was memory CD4+ T cells sorted from blood. Indicated subset: CD45RA-negative fraction. The V and J genes are TRBV18 and TRBJ2-2; a weak D match, TRBD1 (6 bases). The receptor was isolated from a woman in her twenties or thirties in good health. CDR3 region: CASSPSGQQTGELFF. In DNA, the CDR3 is TGTGCCAGCTCACCTTCTGGACAGCAGACCGGGGAGCTGTTTTTT.